The rows below give T cell receptor beta chains drawn from one sample of a study of OX40 agonist ivuxolimab in advanced cancers. The assay was immunoSEQ multiplex PCR, and TCRdb's table has in-frame clones only and misses some. The sample records about 29,000 clones, around 90% being singletons. The sequenced sample was CD4+ or CD8+ T cells sorted from blood, obtained in a trial of the OX40 agonist ivuxolimab. The receptors here all came from an adult with an advanced solid tumor such as melanoma, head and neck, liver or kidney cancer. Both conserved end residues are part of each CDR3. Rows may omit the clone size; those that give it use once, few, many or a size class.

- | 15 | TRBV6-6 | CASSSSGPWGNEQFF
- | 13 | TRBV7-7 | CASSLGFGDEQYF
- | 15 | TRBV7-9 | CASSLAGSAEYEQYF
- | 13 | TRBV6-6 | CASRGEGVVEQFF
- | 14 | TRBV19 | CASTQGPFNQPQHF
- | 16 | TRBV7-3 | CASSASLAGGPSTQFF
- | 14 | TRBV13 | CASSSAGGAYEQYF
few | 14 | TRBV4-1 | CASSQVSGDTEAFF
- | 15 | TRBV5-1 | CASSLTGENTGELFF
- | 13 | TRBV6-7 | CASKEASIYGYTF
- | 11 | TRBV5-1 | CASSEGGEQYF
- | 17 | TRBV4-1 | CASSQDQGVGPHYGYTF
once | 15 | TRBV28 | CASRFGDRDNQPQHF
- | 13 | TRBV11-2 | CASSQGTGTEAFF
- | 10 | TRBV25-1 | CASSGEKLFF
once | 11 | TRBV6-1 | CASRMTGPQHF
few | 14 | TRBV4-1 | CASSQDRWGPEAFF
- | 17 | TRBV9 | CASSVEIGLAGINEQFF
- | 13 | TRBV5-8 | CASDPRKTYGYTF
- | 12 | TRBV9 | CASSVDVGEQYF